This T cell receptor (beta chain) appears in the sequencing data of a study of shared clonotypes between healthy human individuals. Across several immunoSEQ plates, the genomic DNA of each subset was split evenly. The assay was immunoSEQ multiplex PCR, and TCRdb's table has in-frame clones only and misses some. The sample has roughly 2.5 million clones; more than 90% are singletons. About this clone itself: Its matching antigen is unknown.

The study, taken as a whole, reports: Collection of samples was limited to blood; tissue repertoires likely differ. Having only a few donors restricted how much genetic and exposure-history diversity was captured.

Trimming pared 3 bases from V and 7 bases from J, leaving 10 bases between. CDR1 SGHNT and CDR2 YENEEA come from the germline V gene. The CDR3 runs 13 residues. The sequence was collected from a man between 18 and 29 years old in good health. Sequences were obtained from naive CD4+ T cells sorted from blood. The subset here: CD45RA+ positively selected. This chain uses TRBV11-3 with TRBJ2-1, with no clear D. CDR3 DNA sequence: TGTGCCAGCAGCTTCGGTACTTTTAATGAGCAGTTCTTC. Its protein product is CASSFGTFNEQFF.